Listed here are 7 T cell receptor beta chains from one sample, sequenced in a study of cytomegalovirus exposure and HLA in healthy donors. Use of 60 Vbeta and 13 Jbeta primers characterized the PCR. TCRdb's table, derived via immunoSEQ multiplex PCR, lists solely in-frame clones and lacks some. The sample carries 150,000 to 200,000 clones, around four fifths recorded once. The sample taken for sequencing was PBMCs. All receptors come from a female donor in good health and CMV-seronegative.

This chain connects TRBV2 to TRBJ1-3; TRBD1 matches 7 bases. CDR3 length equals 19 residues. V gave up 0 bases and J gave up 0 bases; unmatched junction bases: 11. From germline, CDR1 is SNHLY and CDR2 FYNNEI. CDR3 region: CASSEALGQTGLSGNTIYF. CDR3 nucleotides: TGTGCCAGCAGTGAAGCCCTTGGACAGACAGGGCTCTCTGGAAACACCATATATTTT.

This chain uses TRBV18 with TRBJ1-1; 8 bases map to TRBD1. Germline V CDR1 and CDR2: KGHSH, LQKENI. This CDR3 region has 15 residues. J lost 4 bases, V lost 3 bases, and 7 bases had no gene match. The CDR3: CASSPQTGEGTEAFF. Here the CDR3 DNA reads TGTGCCAGCTCACCGCAGACAGGGGAGGGCACTGAAGCTTTCTTT.

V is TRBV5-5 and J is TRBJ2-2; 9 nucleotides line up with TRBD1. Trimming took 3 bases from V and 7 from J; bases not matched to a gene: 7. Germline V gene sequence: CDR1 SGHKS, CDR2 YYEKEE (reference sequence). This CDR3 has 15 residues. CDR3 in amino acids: CASSSGQGLFGELFF. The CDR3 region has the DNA TGTGCCAGCAGCTCGGGACAGGGCCTCTTCGGGGAGCTGTTTTTT.

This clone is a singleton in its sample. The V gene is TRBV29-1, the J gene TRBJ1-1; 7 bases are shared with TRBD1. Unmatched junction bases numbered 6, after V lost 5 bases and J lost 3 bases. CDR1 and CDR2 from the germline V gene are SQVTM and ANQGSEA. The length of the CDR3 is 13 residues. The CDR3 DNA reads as TGCAGCGTTCTCCGGCAGGGGGACACTGAAGCTTTCTTT. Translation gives CSVLRQGDTEAFF.

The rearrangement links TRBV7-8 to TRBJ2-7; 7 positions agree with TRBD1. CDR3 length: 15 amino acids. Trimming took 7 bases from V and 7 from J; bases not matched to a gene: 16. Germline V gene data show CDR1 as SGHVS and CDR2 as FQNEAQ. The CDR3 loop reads CASNNPLQGVGEQYF. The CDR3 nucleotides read TGTGCCAGCAACAACCCCCTTCAGGGGGTCGGAGAGCAGTACTTC. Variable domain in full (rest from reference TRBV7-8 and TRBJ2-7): GAGVSQSPRYKVAKRGQDVALRCDPISGHVSLFWYQQALGQGPEFLTYFQNEAQLDKSGLPSDRFFAERPEGSVSTLKIQRTQQEDSAVYLCASNNPLQGVGEQYFGPGTRLTVT.

The CDR3 bases are TGTGCCAGCAGGACAACTGGAAACACCATATATTTT. Protein product: CASRTTGNTIYF. This chain connects TRBV28 to TRBJ1-3; D is ambiguous. V was cut by 6 bases and J by 2 bases, with 5 bases left in between. The CDR3 length is 12 residues. The germline CDR1 and CDR2 sequences are MDHEN and SYDVKM.

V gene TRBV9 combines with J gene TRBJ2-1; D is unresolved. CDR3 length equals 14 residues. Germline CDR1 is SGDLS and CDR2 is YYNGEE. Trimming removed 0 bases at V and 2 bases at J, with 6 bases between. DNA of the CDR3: TGTGCCAGCAGCGTAGGCTCGGCCTACAATGAGCAGTTCTTC. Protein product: CASSVGSAYNEQFF. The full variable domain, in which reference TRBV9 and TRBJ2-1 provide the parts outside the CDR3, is DSGVTQTPKHLITATGQRVTLRCSPRSGDLSVYWYQQSLDQGLQFLIQYYNGEERAKGNILERFSAQQFPDLHSELNLSSLELGDSALYFCASSVGSAYNEQFFGPGTRLTVL.